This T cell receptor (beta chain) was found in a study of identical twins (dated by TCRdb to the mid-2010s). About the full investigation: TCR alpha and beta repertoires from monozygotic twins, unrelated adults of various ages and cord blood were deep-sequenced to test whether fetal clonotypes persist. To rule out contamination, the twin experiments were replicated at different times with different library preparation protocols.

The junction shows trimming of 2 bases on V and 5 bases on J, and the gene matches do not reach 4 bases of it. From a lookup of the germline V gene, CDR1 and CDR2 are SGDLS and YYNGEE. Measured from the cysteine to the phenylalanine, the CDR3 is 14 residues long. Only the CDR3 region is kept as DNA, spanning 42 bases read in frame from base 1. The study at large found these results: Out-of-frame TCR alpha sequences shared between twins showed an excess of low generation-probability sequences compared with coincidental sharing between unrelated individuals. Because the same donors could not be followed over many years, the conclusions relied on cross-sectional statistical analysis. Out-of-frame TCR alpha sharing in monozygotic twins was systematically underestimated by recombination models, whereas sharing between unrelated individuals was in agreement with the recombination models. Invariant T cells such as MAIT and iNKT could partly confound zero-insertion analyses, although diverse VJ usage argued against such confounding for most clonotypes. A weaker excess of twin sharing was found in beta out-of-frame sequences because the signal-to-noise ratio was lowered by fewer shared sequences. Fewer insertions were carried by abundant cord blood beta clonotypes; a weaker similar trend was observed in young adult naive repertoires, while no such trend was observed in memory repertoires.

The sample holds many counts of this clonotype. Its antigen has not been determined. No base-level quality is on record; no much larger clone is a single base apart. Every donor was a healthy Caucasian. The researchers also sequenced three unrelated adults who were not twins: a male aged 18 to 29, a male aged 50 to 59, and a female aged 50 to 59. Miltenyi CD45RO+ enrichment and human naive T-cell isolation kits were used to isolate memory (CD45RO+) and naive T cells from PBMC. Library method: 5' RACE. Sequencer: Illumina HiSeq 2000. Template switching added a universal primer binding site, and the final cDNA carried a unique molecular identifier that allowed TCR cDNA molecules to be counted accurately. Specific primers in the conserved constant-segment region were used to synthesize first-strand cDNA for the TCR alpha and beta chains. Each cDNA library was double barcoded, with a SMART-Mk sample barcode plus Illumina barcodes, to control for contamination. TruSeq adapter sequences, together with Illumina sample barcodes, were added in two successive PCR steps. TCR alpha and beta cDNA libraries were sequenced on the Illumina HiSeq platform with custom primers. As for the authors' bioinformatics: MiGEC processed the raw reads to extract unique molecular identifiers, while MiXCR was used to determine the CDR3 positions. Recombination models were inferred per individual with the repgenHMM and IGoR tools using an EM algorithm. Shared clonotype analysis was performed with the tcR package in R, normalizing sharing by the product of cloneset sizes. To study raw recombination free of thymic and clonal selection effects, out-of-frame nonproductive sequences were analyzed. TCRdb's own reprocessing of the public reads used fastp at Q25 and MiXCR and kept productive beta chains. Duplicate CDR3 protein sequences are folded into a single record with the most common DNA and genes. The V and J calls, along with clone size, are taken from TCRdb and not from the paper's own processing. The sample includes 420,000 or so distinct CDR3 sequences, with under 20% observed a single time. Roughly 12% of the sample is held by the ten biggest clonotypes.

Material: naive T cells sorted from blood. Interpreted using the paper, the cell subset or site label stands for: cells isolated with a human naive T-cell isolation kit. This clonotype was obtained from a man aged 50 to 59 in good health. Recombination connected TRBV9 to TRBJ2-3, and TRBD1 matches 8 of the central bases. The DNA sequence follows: TGTGCCAGCAGCGTTCGGACAGGGAAAGATACGCAGTATTTT. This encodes CASSVRTGKDTQYF.